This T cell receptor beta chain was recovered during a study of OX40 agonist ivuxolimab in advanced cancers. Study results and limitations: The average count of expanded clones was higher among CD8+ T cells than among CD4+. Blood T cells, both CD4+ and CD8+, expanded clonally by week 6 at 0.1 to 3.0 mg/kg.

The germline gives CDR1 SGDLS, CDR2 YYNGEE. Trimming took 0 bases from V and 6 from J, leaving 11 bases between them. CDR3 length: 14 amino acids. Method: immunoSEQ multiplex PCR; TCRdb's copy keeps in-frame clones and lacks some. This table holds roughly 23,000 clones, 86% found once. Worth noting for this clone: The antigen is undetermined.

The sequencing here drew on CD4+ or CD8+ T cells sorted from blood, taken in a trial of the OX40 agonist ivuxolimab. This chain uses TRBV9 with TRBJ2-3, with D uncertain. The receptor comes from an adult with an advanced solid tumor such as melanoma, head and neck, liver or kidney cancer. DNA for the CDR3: TGTGCCAGCAGCGTAGGAATCCAGGCGGATACGCAGTATTTT. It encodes CASSVGIQADTQYF. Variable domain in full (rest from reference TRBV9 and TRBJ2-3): DSGVTQTPKHLITATGQRVTLRCSPRSGDLSVYWYQQSLDQGLQFLIQYYNGEERAKGNILERFSAQQFPDLHSELNLSSLELGDSALYFCASSVGIQADTQYFGPGTRLTVL.